The clone carrying this T cell receptor (beta chain) came up many times. The antigen remains undetermined. Naive CD4+ cells had CD25+ Tregs removed. Study outcomes and limitations: Tumor-infiltrating Treg TCR alpha and beta sequences overlapped most with tumor naive CD4+ T cells, then blood naive. In terms of TCR gene usage, tumor memory CD4+ T cells clustered together with blood and lymph node memory CD4+ cells, as well as with lymph node naive CD4+ cells.

The CDR3 is made up of 15 amino acids. V lost 1 base and J 0 bases, leaving 8 bases between the germline ends. Germline values: CDR1 SGHRS, CDR2 YFSETQ. Full-length variable regions came from constant-region reverse primers plus semi-nested Nested Universal Primer A PCR. MiXCR, run by TCRdb on the 5' RACE reads, gives a single entry per CDR3 protein. The sample shows about 40,000 distinct CDR3 sequences, 18% of them seen only once. The chain links TRBV5-1 to TRBJ2-1, with D maybe TRBD2 (6 bases). The specimen sequenced was naive CD4+ T cells sorted from a lymph node. This sample's subset: naive CD4+ T cells, CD4+CD45RA+CD25-. This receptor was taken from a female donor with breast cancer. The CDR3 spells CASSLRRVSYNEQFF. The CDR3 nucleotides are TGCGCCAGCAGCTTGAGGAGGGTCTCCTACAATGAGCAGTTCTTC.